The source of this T cell receptor beta chain is a study of early T cells in non-severe SARS-CoV-2 infection. Study-level information: Sequencing used unsorted whole-blood bulk RNA, so chains lack pairing. Findings and caveats of the study: Anti-spike CD8 responses were favored by VDJdb matching, which missed private and CD4 specificities.

This clonotype has a count of ten or more. Its specificity is not known. The CDR3 has 17 residues. Germline CDR1 SEHNR, CDR2 FQNEAQ (reference sequence). V dropped 6 bases and J dropped 0; count of bases not matched to a gene: 9. In the library, individual cDNA molecules carried attached unique molecular identifiers. Each CDR3 protein is one row after TCRdb ran MiXCR on the 5' RACE reads. The table includes 40,000 to 60,000 distinct CDR3 sequences, 5.5% to 8% detected once. Sequences were derived from whole blood, sampled at baseline. The TCR comes from an adult who was a healthcare worker with PCR-confirmed SARS-CoV-2 infection or an uninfected control (not recorded which). The V gene is TRBV7-9, the J gene TRBJ2-3, with 10 nucleotides matching TRBD2. Written as DNA, the CDR3 is TGTGCCAGCAGGCGGCCTAGCGGGGGCCGAAGCACAGATACGCAGTATTTT. As protein: CASRRPSGGRSTDTQYF.